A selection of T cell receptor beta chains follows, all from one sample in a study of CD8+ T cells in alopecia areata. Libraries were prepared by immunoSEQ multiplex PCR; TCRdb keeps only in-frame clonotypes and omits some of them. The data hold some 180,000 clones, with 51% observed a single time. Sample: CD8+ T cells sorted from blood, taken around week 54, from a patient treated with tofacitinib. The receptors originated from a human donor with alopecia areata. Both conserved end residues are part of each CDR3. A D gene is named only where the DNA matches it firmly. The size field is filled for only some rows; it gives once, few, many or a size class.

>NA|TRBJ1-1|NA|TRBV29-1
CSVVTLSTEAFF
TGCAGCGTTGTTACCTTGAGCACTGAAGCTTTCTTT
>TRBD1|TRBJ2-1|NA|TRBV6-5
CASSYTGANEQFF
TGTGCCAGCAGCTACACAGGGGCCAATGAGCAGTTCTTC
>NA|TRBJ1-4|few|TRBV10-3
CATQERGTPYEKLFF
TGTGCCACCCAAGAACGAGGGACGCCTTATGAAAAACTGTTTTTT
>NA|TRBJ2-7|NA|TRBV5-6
CASSPLQSDEQYF
TGTGCCAGCAGCCCTTTACAGAGCGACGAGCAGTACTTC
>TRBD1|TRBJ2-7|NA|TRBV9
CASSTGTGPYEQYF
TGTGCCAGCAGCACCGGGACAGGCCCCTACGAGCAGTACTTC
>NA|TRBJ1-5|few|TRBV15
CATSRRSVGVGQPQHF
TGTGCCACCAGCAGGCGGTCAGTCGGTGTAGGTCAGCCCCAGCATTTT
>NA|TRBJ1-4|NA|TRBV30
CAWSVSPRNEKLFF
TGTGCCTGGAGTGTATCCCCGCGGAATGAAAAACTGTTTTTT
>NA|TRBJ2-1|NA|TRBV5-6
CASSLTPEQFF
TGTGCCAGCAGCTTGACCCCCGAGCAGTTCTTC
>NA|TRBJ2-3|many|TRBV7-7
CASSFSRTDTQYF
TGTGCTAGCAGCTTCTCGCGCACAGATACGCAGTATTTT
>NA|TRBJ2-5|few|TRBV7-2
CASTPSPQETQYF
TGTGCCAGCACCCCCTCACCTCAAGAGACCCAGTACTTC
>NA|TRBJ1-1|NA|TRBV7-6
CASSPPMNTEAFF
TGTGCCAGCAGTCCCCCAATGAACACTGAAGCTTTCTTT
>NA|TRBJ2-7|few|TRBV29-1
CSVAGSSYEQYF
TGCAGCGTTGCCGGCAGCTCCTACGAGCAGTACTTC
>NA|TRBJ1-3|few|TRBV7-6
CASSPRSGPGNTIYF
TGTGCCAGCAGCCCCCGCTCGGGGCCTGGAAACACCATATATTTT
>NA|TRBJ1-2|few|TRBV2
CASSEGAGYGYTF
TGTGCCAGCAGTGAAGGCGCGGGCTATGGCTACACCTTC
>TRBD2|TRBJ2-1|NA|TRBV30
CAWSVETGLVRNEQFF
TGTGCCTGGAGTGTAGAGACGGGACTAGTGCGCAATGAGCAGTTCTTC
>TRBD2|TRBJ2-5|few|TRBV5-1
CASSSRGDQETQYF
TGCGCCAGCAGCTCTCGGGGGGACCAAGAGACCCAGTACTTC
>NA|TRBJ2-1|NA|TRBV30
CAWSVAGAGEQFF
TGTGCCTGGAGTGTGGCGGGGGCTGGTGAGCAGTTCTTC
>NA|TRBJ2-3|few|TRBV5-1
CASRGADTDTQYF
TGCGCCAGCAGGGGCGCCGACACAGATACGCAGTATTTT
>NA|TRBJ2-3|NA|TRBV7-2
CASTNLPDTQYF
TGTGCCAGCACCAATCTCCCAGATACGCAGTATTTT
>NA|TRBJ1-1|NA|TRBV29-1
CSVDGGGVEAFF
TGCAGCGTCGATGGGGGGGGAGTTGAAGCTTTCTTT
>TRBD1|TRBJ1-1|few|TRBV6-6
CASSHRGPTSEAFF
TGTGCCAGCAGCCACAGGGGACCGACCTCCGAAGCTTTCTTT
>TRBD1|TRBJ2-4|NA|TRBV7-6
CASSPEGQLNIQYF
TGTGCCAGCAGCCCAGAGGGACAGCTGAACATTCAGTACTTC
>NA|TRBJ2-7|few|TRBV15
CATSRDLVGAWQDEQYF
TGTGCCACCAGCAGAGATCTCGTAGGGGCCTGGCAGGACGAGCAGTACTTC
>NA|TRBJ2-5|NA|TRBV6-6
CASRTSWGIRETQYF
TGTGCCAGCAGGACCTCCTGGGGAATCCGGGAGACCCAGTACTTC
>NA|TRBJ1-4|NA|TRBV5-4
CASSLGDGEKLFF
TGTGCCAGCAGCTTGGGAGACGGTGAAAAACTGTTTTTT
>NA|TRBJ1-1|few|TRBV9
CASSVGANTEAFF
TGTGCCAGCAGCGTAGGTGCAAACACTGAAGCTTTCTTT
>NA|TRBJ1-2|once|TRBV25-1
CASSVNRGGTNYGYTF
TGTGCCAGCAGTGTCAATAGGGGAGGGACTAACTATGGCTACACCTTC
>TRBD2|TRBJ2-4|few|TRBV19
CASSIDREVPADIQYF
TGTGCCAGTAGTATAGATCGGGAGGTCCCAGCGGACATTCAGTACTTC
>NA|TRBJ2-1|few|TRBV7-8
CASSLRSGDVYNEQFF
TGTGCCAGCAGCTTAAGGTCCGGGGACGTATACAATGAGCAGTTCTTC
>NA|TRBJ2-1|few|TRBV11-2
CASSLTGEQFF
TGTGCCAGCAGCTTGACGGGTGAGCAGTTCTTC
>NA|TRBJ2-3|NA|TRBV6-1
CASSEDLWGRWPDTQYF
TGTGCCAGCAGTGAAGATCTGTGGGGCCGTTGGCCAGATACGCAGTATTTT
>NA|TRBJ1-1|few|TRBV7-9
CASSLGTEAFF
TGTGCCAGCAGCTTGGGGACTGAAGCTTTCTTT
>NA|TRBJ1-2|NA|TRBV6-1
CASSSGTDAYGYTF
TGTGCCAGCAGTTCGGGGACGGATGCCTATGGCTACACCTTC
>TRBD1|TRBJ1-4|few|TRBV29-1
CSVDRDGKLFF
TGCAGCGTCGACAGGGACGGAAAACTGTTTTTT
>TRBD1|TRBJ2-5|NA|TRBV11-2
CASSLSRGETQYF
TGTGCCAGCAGCTTAAGCAGGGGGGAGACCCAGTACTTC
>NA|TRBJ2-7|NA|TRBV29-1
CSYKPLDPGGEQYF
TGCAGCTACAAACCCCTGGATCCTGGTGGCGAGCAGTACTTC